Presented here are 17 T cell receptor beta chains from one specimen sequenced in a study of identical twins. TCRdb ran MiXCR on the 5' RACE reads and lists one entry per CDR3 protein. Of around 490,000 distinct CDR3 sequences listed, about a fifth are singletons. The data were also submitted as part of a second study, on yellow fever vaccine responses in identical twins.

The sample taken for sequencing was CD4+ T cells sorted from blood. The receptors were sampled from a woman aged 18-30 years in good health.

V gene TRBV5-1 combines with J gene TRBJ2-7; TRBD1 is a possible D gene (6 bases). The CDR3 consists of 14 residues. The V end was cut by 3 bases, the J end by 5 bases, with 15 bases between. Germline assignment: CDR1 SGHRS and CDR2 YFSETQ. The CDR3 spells CASSSTYRVDEQYV. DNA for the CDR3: TGCGCCAGCAGCTCGACATACAGGGTCGACGAGCAGTACGTC.

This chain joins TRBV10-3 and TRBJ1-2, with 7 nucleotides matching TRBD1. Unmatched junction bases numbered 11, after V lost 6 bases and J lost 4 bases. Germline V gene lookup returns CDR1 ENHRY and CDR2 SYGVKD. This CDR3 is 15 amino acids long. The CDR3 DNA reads TGTGCCATCAGGAGGCCTACAGGGGATGGCTATGGCTACACCTTC. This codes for CAIRRPTGDGYGYTF.

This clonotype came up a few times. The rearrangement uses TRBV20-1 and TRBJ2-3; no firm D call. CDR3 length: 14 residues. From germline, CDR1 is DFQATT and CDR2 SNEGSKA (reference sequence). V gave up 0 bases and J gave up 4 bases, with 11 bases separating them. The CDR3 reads CSARERFQSDTQYF. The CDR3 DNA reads TGCAGTGCTAGAGAGAGGTTCCAATCAGATACGCAGTATTTT.

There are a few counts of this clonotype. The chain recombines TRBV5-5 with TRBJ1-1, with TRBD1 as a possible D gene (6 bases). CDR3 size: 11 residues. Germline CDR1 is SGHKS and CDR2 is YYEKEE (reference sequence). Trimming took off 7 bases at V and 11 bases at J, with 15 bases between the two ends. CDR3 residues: CASRGGAGAFF. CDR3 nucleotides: TGTGCCAGCCGAGGGGGGGCTGGGGCTTTCTTT. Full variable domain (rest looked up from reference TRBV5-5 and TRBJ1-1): DAGVTQSPTHLIKTRGQQVTLRCSPISGHKSVSWYQQVLGQGPQFIFQYYEKEERGRGNFPDRFSARQFPNYSSELNVNALLLGDSALYLCASRGGAGAFFGQGTRLTVV.

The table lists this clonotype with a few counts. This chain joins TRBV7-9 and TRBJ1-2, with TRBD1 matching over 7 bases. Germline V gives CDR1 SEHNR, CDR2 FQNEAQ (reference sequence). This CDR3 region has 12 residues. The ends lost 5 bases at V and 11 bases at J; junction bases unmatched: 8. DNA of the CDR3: TGTGCCAGCAGCCCCCGACAGGGCCCTTACACCTTC. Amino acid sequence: CASSPRQGPYTF.

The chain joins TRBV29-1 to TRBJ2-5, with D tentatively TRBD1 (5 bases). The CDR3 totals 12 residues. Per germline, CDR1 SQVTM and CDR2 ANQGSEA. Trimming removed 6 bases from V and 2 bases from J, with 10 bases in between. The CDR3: CSVDDRQETQYF. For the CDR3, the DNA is TGCAGCGTGGATGACAGACAAGAGACCCAGTACTTC.

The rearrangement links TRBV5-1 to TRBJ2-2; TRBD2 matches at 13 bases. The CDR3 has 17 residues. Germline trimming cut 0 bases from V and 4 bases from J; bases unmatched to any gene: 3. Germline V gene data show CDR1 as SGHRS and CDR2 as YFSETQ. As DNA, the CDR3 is TGCGCCAGCAGCTTGGCCGGGACTAGCGGGATCACCGGGGAGCTGTTTTTT. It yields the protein CASSLAGTSGITGELFF.

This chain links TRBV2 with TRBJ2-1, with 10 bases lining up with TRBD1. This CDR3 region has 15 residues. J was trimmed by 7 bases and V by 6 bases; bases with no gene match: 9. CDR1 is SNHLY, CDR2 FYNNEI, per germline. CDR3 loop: CASRAGTGERNEQFF. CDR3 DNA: TGTGCCAGCAGAGCCGGGACAGGGGAAAGAAATGAGCAGTTCTTC.

This CDR3 is CASSFASGGTDTQYF. In DNA, the CDR3 is TGTGCCAGCAGCTTTGCCAGCGGGGGAACAGATACGCAGTATTTT. The chain has TRBV5-5 and TRBJ2-3, with 8 bases identical to TRBD2. J was trimmed by 3 bases and V by 2 bases; bases with no gene match: 5. CDR1 SGHKS and CDR2 YYEKEE come from the germline V gene (reference sequence). The CDR3 length is 15 residues.

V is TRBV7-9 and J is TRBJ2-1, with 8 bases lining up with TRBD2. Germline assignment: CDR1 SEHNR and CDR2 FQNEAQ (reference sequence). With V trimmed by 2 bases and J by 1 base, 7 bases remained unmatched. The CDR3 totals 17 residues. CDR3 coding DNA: TGTGCCAGCAGCTTATTTGCGGGAGGACCATCCTACAATGAGCAGTTCTTC. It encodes CASSLFAGGPSYNEQFF.

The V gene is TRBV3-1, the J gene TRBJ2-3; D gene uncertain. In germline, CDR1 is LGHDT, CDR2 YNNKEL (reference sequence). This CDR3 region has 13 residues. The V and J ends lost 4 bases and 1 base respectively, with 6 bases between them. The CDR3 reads CASSRQRTDTQYF. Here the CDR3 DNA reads TGTGCCAGCAGCCGTCAGCGCACAGATACGCAGTATTTT.

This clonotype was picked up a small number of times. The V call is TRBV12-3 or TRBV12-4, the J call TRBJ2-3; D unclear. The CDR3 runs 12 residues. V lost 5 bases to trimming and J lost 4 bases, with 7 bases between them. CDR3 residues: CASSRKADTQYF. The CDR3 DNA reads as TGTGCCAGCAGTCGTAAGGCAGATACGCAGTATTTT.

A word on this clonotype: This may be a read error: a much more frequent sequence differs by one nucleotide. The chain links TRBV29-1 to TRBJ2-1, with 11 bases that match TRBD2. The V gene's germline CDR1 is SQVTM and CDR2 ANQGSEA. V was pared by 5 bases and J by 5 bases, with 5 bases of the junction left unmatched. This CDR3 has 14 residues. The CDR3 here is CSVRPGLADNEQFF. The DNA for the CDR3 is TGCAGCGTTCGACCGGGACTAGCGGACAATGAGCAGTTCTTC.

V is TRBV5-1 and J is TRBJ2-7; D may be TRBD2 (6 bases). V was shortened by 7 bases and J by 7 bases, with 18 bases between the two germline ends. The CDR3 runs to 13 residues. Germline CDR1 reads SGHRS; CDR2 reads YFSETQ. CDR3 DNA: TGCGCCAGCCGACCGGGACTTTGGGGGGAGCAGTACGTC. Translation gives CASRPGLWGEQYV.

The CDR3 nucleotides are TGTGCCAGCAGCTTAGTAGCTAGCGGGAGAAGTGCGGCCCCCTACGAGCAGTACTTC. It is translated as CASSLVASGRSAAPYEQYF. The genes are TRBV7-8 and TRBJ2-7, with TRBD2 matching 10 bases. Unmatched junction bases numbered 14, after V lost 1 base and J lost 2 bases. This CDR3 region has 19 residues. Germline CDR1 is SGHVS and CDR2 is FQNEAQ.

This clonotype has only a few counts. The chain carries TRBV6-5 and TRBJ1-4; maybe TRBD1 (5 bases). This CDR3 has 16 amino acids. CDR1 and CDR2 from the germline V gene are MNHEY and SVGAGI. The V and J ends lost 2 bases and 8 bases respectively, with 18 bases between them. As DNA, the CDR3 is TGTGCCAGCAGTTACCGGTCGGTGGGTGAGGGGGAAAAACTGTTTTTT. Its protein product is CASSYRSVGEGEKLFF.

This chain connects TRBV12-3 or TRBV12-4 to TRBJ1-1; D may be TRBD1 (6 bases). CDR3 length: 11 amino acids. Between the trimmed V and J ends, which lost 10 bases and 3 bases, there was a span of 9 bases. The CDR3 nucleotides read TGTGCCACAACAGGGTACACTGAAGCTTTCTTT. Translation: CATTGYTEAFF.